Here is one TCR beta chain with its context. The data originate from a study of blood T cell repertoires in COVID-19. At the level of the study: The origin of the acute and convalescent COVID-19 samples was the United States, Italy and Spain. T cells, B-cell-depleted T cells, or PBMCs provided the cDNA or gDNA that served as material.

Trimming removed 3 bases from V and 5 bases from J, with 12 bases in between. Germline V gene data show CDR1 as KGHSH and CDR2 as LQKENI. The CDR3 runs 14 residues. Original methodology: For nucleated cells, counts were estimated from reference gene primer amplification. TCRdb keeps only in-frame clones here, not all; method: immunoSEQ multiplex PCR. Clone size and the V and J calls come from that table; the DNA yielded D and trimming. Among 300,000 to 400,000 clones, roughly 87% were seen once, and the ten largest hold roughly a tenth. Sequencing used peripheral blood. The clonotype comes from a man aged 30-40 years with COVID-19, enrolled during active disease. This rearrangement joins TRBV18 to TRBJ2-3, with TRBD1 as a possible D gene (6 bases). The CDR3 is CASSPGTPRDTQYF. In DNA form, the CDR3 reads TGTGCCAGCTCACCGGGGACACCTCGAGATACGCAGTATTTT.